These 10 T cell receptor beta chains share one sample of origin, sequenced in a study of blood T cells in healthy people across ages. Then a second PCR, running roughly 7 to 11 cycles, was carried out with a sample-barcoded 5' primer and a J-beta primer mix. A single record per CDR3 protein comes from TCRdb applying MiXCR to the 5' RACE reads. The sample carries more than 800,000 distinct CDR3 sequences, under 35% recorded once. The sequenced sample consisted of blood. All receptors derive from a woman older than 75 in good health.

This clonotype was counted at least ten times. The CDR3 is CAWRCQPQHF. The CDR3 region has the DNA TGTGCCTGGAGGTGTCAGCCCCAGCATTTT. The rearrangement uses TRBV30 and TRBJ1-5; D not resolved. This CDR3 spans 10 amino acids. Trimming left V 3 bases short and J 6 bases short, with 3 bases between. CDR1 and CDR2 from the germline V gene are GTSNPN and SVGIG (reference sequence).

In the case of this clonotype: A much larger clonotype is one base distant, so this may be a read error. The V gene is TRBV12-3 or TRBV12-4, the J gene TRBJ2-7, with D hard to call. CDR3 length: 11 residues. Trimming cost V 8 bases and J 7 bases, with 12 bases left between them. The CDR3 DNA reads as TGTGCCAGCGGAGTTCAGGTTGAGCAGTACTTC. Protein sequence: CASGVQVEQYF.

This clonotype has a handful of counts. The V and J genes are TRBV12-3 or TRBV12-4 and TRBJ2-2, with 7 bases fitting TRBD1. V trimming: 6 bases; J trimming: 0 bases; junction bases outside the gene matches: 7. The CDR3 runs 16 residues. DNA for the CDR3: TGTGCCAGCAGCTTACAGGGGCCTCCGAACACCGGGGAGCTGTTTTTT. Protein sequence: CASSLQGPPNTGELFF.

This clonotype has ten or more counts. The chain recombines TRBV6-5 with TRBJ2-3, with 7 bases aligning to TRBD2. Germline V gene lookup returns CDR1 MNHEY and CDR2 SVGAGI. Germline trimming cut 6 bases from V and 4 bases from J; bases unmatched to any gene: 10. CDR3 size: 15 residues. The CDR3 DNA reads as TGTGCCAGCAGGGGGAGGACCAGCGGGGCAGATACGCAGTATTTT. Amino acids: CASRGRTSGADTQYF.

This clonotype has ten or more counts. The CDR3 sequence is CSGGGLGQETQYF. CDR3 bases: TGCAGCGGGGGTGGACTAGGACAAGAGACCCAGTACTTC. The rearrangement uses TRBV29-1 and TRBJ2-5; TRBD2 aligns across 7 bases. The CDR3 runs 13 residues. V gave up 7 bases and J gave up 2 bases; unmatched junction bases: 7. CDR1 is SQVTM, CDR2 ANQGSEA, per germline.

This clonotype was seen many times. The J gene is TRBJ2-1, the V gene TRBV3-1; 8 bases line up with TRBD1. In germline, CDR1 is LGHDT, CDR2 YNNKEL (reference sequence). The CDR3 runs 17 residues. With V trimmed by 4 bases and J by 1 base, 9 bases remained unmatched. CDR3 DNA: TGTGCCAGCAGCCGACAGGGGATGTTAAGGTCCTACAATGAGCAGTTCTTC. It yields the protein CASSRQGMLRSYNEQFF.

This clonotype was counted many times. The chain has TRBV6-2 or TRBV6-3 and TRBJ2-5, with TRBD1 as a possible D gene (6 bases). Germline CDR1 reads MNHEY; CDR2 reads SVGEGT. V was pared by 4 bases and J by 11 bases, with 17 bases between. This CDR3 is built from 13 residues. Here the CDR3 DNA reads TGTGCCAGCAGTTCAACGGGTAAGGGGGAGCAGTACTTC. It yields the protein CASSSTGKGEQYF.

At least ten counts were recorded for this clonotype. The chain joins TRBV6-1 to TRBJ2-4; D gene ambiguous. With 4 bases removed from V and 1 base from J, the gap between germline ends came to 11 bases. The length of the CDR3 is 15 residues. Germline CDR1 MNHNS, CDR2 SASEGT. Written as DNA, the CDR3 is TGTGCCAGCAGTGGACCAGCCCTGGCCAAAAACATTCAGTACTTC. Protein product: CASSGPALAKNIQYF.

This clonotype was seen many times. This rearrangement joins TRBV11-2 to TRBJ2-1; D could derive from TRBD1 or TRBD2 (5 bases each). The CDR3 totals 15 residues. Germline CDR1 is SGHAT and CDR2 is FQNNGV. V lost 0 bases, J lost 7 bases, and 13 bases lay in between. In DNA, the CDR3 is TGTGCCAGCAGCTTAGATATTGGGGGTCGAAATGAGCAGTTCTTC. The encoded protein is CASSLDIGGRNEQFF.

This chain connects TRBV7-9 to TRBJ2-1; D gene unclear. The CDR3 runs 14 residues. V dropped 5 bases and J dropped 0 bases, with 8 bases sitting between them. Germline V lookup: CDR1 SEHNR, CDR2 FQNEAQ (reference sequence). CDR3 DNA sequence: TGTGCCAGCAGCCCCTCTATCTCCTACAATGAGCAGTTCTTC. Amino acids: CASSPSISYNEQFF.